The clone carrying this T cell receptor beta chain was seen a handful of times. CDR3 length: 13 residues. CDR1 and CDR2 (germline): SGHDN, FVKESK. The V and J ends lost 5 bases and 8 bases, in that order; junction bases with no gene match: 7. Measured with immunoSEQ multiplex PCR; TCRdb has only the in-frame clones, and not every one. The sample lists 75,000 to 90,000 clones, approximately 87% occurring once. This record belongs to a study of OX40 agonist ivuxolimab in advanced cancers. Blood draws occurred at baseline, cycle 4 day 1, and cycle 7 day 1. The source is an adult with an advanced solid tumor such as melanoma, head and neck, liver or kidney cancer. The chain links TRBV14 to TRBJ1-2, with TRBD1 matching over 8 bases. The sample consisted of CD4+ or CD8+ T cells sorted from blood, taken in a trial of the OX40 agonist ivuxolimab. CDR3 nucleotides: TGTGCCAGCAGCGGCCAGGGGGCCTGGGGCTACACCTTC. Translation gives CASSGQGAWGYTF.